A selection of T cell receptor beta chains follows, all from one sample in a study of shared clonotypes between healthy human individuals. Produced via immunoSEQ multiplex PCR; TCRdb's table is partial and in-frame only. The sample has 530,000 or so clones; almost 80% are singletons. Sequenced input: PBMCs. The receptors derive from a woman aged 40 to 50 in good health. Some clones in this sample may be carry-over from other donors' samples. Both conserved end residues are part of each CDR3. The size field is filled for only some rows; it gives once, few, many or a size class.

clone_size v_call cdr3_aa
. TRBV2 CASTSGRLAGDSHEQYF
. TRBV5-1 CASSFFTGTSGETQYF
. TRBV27 CASSSQVAAQNTGELFF
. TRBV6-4 CASSDSWGDTQYF
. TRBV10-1 CASSDQGSGSPDTQYF
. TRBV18 CASSPGSSYEQYF
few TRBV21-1 CAVSSGSYEQYF
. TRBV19 CASSITTGQPQHF
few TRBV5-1 CASSLDTPFGETQYF
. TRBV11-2 CASSLGRGSPIYGYTF
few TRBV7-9 CASSLLGRGGINTGELFF
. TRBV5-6 CASSFSHGTRRRNEQFF
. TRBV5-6 CASSRKAGRSYNEQFF
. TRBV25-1 CASSETELLTYEQYF
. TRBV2 CASRRLTGGPETQYF
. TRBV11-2 CASSLKKQGSRADTQYF
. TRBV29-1 CSAGVIYGYTF
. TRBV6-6 CASSYQGRSTEAFF
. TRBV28 CASSKWGRQETQYF
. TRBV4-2 CASSRGLSGTDTQYF
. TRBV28 CASSFVDRGLEQFF
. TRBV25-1 CASSDRDYRGVYGYTF
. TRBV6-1 CASSEASYYGYTF
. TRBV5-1 CASSPTSGQGGETQYF
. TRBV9 CASSVGGGPSYNEQFF
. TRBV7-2 CASSQPPPGYNEQFF
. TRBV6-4 CASSDNPGSNQPQHF
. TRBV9 CASSVGGADTGELFF
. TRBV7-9 CASSLQGTANTGELFF
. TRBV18 CASSKGAGELFF
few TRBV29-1 CSVEGDRGLDEQYF
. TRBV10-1 CASSEGVAGVYEQYF
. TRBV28 CASSLGLAVTYEQYF
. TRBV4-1 CASSQARQGPSDEQYF
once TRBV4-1 CASSQRGLGRENYGYTF